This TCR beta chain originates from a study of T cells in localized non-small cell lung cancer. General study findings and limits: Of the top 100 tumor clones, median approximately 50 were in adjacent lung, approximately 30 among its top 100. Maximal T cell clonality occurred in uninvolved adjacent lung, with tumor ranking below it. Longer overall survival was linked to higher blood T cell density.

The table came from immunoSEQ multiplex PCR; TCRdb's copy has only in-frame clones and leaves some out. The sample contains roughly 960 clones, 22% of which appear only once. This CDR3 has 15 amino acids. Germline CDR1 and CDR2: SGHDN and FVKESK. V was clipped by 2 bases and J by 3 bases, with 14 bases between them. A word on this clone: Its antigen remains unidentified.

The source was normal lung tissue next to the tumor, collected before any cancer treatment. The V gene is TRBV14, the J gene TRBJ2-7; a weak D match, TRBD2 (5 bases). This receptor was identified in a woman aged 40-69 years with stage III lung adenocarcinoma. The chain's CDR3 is CASSQLSGKLYEQYF. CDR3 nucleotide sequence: TGTGCCAGCAGCCAACTAAGCGGAAAGCTCTACGAGCAGTACTTC.